Listed below are T cell receptor beta chains from one sample, sequenced in a study of blood T cell repertoires in COVID-19. TCRdb keeps only in-frame clones here, not all; method: immunoSEQ multiplex PCR. The data show 70,000 to 100,000 clones, roughly 88% seen once. The specimen sequenced was peripheral blood. These receptors all come from a human donor in a cohort sampled during active COVID-19. The CDR3 runs from the conserved cysteine through the conserved F or W. Each record gives: V gene, clone size, J gene, D gene, CDR3 protein, CDR3 DNA. D genes are given only for firm matches. Rows may omit the clone size; those that give it use once, few, many or a size class.

>TRBV5-6|.|TRBJ1-5|TRBD1
CASSLGPGGNQPQHF
TGTGCCAGCAGCTTGGGACCAGGGGGGAATCAGCCCCAGCATTTT
>TRBV11-2|.|TRBJ2-7|TRBD1
CASSYWDRGIYEQYF
TGTGCCAGCAGCTACTGGGACAGGGGGATTTACGAGCAGTACTTC
>TRBV2|.|TRBJ2-5|TRBD1
CASNLGQPQETQYF
TGTGCCAGCAACCTGGGACAGCCCCAAGAGACCCAGTACTTC
>TRBV19|once|TRBJ1-1|.
CASSIDAENTEAFF
TGTGCCAGTAGTATAGACGCAGAGAACACTGAAGCTTTCTTT
>TRBV12-3/TRBV12-4|.|TRBJ1-1|.
CASSRGGNTEAFF
TGTGCCAGCAGTAGGGGTGGGAACACTGAAGCTTTCTTT
>TRBV10-3|.|TRBJ2-2|.
CAIRGGDLNGELFF
TGTGCCATCCGAGGGGGAGATTTGAACGGGGAGCTGTTTTTT
>TRBV6-5|.|TRBJ2-1|TRBD2
CASSLAGGYNEQFF
TGTGCCAGCAGTTTAGCGGGAGGATACAATGAGCAGTTCTTC
>TRBV5-1|.|TRBJ2-1|TRBD1
CASSLQGASSYNEQFF
TGCGCCAGCAGCTTACAGGGGGCTAGCTCCTACAATGAGCAGTTCTTC
>TRBV11-3|.|TRBJ2-3|TRBD1
CASSTRTGKADTQYF
TGTGCCAGCAGCACCAGGACAGGGAAAGCAGATACGCAGTATTTT
>TRBV7-2|.|TRBJ1-6|TRBD1
CASSLVGTGGGSPLHF
TGTGCCAGCAGCTTAGTGGGGACAGGGGGGGGATCACCCCTCCACTTT
>TRBV12-3/TRBV12-4|.|TRBJ2-7|TRBD1
CASSVQGAEQYF
TGTGCCAGCAGTGTACAGGGGGCCGAGCAGTACTTC
>TRBV11-2|few|TRBJ2-7|TRBD1
CASSSDPGGSYEQYF
TGTGCCAGCAGCTCCGATCCAGGGGGTTCCTACGAGCAGTACTTC
>TRBV3-1/TRBV3-2|.|TRBJ1-1|TRBD1
CASSQDWDRGFAFF
TGTGCCAGCAGCCAAGATTGGGACAGGGGGTTTGCTTTCTTT
>TRBV6-5|.|TRBJ1-2|.
CASHPTGPYGYTF
TGTGCCAGCCACCCGACAGGACCTTATGGCTACACCTTC
>TRBV6-5|.|TRBJ2-2|TRBD1
CASGTGAGELFF
TGTGCCAGCGGAACAGGGGCCGGGGAGCTGTTTTTT